Presented here are 10 T cell receptor beta chains from one specimen sequenced in a study of blood T cell repertoires in COVID-19. Here immunoSEQ multiplex PCR was the method, and the copy in TCRdb shows in-frame clones only, minus some. The repertoire holds under 150,000 clones, with roughly four fifths as singletons. Specimen: peripheral blood. Receptors were obtained from a man aged 40-49 years with active or convalescent COVID-19.

The rearrangement links TRBV5-1 to TRBJ2-1, with D possibly being TRBD2 (6 bases). Germline loops: CDR1 SGHRS, CDR2 YFSETQ. This CDR3 comprises 14 residues. V shed 4 bases and J shed 6 bases, with 14 bases lying between them. CDR3 residues: CASSGTLASNEQFF. CDR3 bases: TGCGCCAGCAGCGGAACCCTAGCGTCCAATGAGCAGTTCTTC.

This clone was detected once. This chain joins TRBV7-2 and TRBJ1-6; TRBD1 matches 8 bases. The CDR3 extends over 15 amino acids. CDR1 and CDR2 (germline): SGHTA, FQGNSA. With V trimmed by 5 bases and J by 6 bases, 6 bases remained unmatched. The CDR3 here is CASSPGQGPNSPLHF. The DNA of the CDR3 is TGTGCCAGCAGCCCCGGACAGGGCCCTAATTCACCCCTCCACTTT.

This clone was detected only a few times. This chain links TRBV3-1 (or the pseudogene TRBV3-2) with TRBJ2-5, with D unclear. Trimming shortened V by 2 bases and J by 4 bases, and 2 bases separated the two germline ends. The CDR3 runs 11 residues. Looked up from germline, CDR1 is LGHDT and CDR2 is YNNKEL (reference sequence). The chain's CDR3 is CASSQLETQYF. In nucleotides, the CDR3 is TGTGCCAGCAGCCAACTAGAGACCCAGTACTTC.

This clone was seen a single time. The V call is TRBV6-5, the J call TRBJ1-2; D is possibly TRBD1 (6 bases). V lost 6 bases to trimming and J lost 4 bases, with 15 bases between them. CDR3 length: 14 amino acids. Per germline, CDR1 MNHEY and CDR2 SVGAGI. CDR3 sequence reads: CASSGAGASYGYTF. Here the CDR3 DNA reads TGTGCCAGCAGCGGCGCGGGGGCCTCCTATGGCTACACCTTC.

In its sample, this clone was seen many times. V gene TRBV12-3 or TRBV12-4 combines with J gene TRBJ2-7, with a weak D call TRBD1 (6 bases). The CDR3 covers 11 residues. V shed 3 bases and J shed 11 bases, with 11 bases lying between them. The chain's CDR3 is CASSLGRGEYF. The DNA for the CDR3 is TGTGCCAGCAGTTTGGGCAGGGGAGAGTACTTC.

The V gene is TRBV14, the J gene TRBJ2-3; D may be TRBD1 (6 bases). CDR3 length equals 12 residues. The ends were cut back, 3 bases at V and 8 bases at J, with 9 bases in the middle. CDR1 and CDR2 (germline): SGHDN, FVKESK. The CDR3 nucleotides read TGTGCCAGCAGCCAGACAGGTTTTACGCAGTATTTT. It is translated as CASSQTGFTQYF.

CDR3 bases: TGCGCCAGCAGCTTAACAGCAAACAAGAACACTGAAGCTTTCTTT. Its translation is CASSLTANKNTEAFF. This sequence joins TRBV5-1 and TRBJ1-1; D is unclear. V lost 2 bases, J lost 1 base, and 12 bases lay in between. CDR3 length equals 15 residues. The germline gives CDR1 SGHRS, CDR2 YFSETQ.

This chain connects TRBV29-1 to TRBJ1-1; TRBD1 might be the D (6 bases). Germline CDR1 SQVTM, CDR2 ANQGSEA. CDR3 length: 14 amino acids. Trimming took 6 bases from V and 0 from J, leaving 14 bases between them. In nucleotides, the CDR3 is TGCAGCGTCCAAGTTCAGGGGCTGAACACTGAAGCTTTCTTT. The encoded protein is CSVQVQGLNTEAFF.

The rearrangement uses TRBV2 and TRBJ1-1; D is possibly TRBD1 (5 bases). Germline loops: CDR1 SNHLY, CDR2 FYNNEI. V shed 6 bases and J shed 5 bases, with 10 bases lying between them. The CDR3 has 12 amino acids. As DNA, the CDR3 is TGTGCCAGCAGCCCGGGGGGGACTGAAGCTTTCTTT. Translation gives CASSPGGTEAFF.

CDR3 DNA: TGTGCCAGCAGTTTTGGGGGGGCGACTGGCTACACCTTC. It is translated as CASSFGGATGYTF. The gene calls are TRBV12-3 or TRBV12-4 and TRBJ1-2; a weak D match, TRBD1 (6 bases). The CDR3 totals 13 residues. Trimming took 3 bases from V and 7 from J, leaving 12 bases between them.